This TCR beta chain originates from a study of T cell responses to AZD1222 COVID-19 vaccine. TCRdb keeps only in-frame clones here, not all; method: immunoSEQ multiplex PCR. The table lists 110,000 to 150,000 clones, approximately 90% of them singletons, with about 3% in the top ten. With V trimmed by 0 bases and J by 7 bases, 5 bases remained unmatched. The CDR3 runs to 14 residues. The germline CDR1 and CDR2 sequences are GTSNPN and SVGIG (reference sequence). V gene TRBV30 combines with J gene TRBJ1-2; 10 bases are shared with TRBD1. This sequence originates from an adult in good health. The sample in question was peripheral blood, obtained on day 0 of AZD1222 vaccination. The CDR3 sequence: CAWSVLGTGVGYTF. DNA of the CDR3: TGTGCCTGGAGTGTACTCGGGACAGGGGTTGGCTACACCTTC.